The 22 T cell receptor beta chains below all came from one sample that was sequenced in a study of T cells in Graves' hyperthyroidism and ophthalmopathy. TCR beta CDR3 region amplification was performed from RNA transcripts. HTBI primers drove first-round RT-PCR of the TCR CDR3. TCRdb redid the calling of the multiplex PCR reads with MiXCR, one entry per CDR3 protein. The profile shows about 360,000 distinct CDR3 sequences, approximately 19% of them singletons. The source material was blood. The source of these receptors is a woman between 18 and 30 years old with Graves' hyperthyroidism.

This clonotype was seen many times. The chain links TRBV14 to TRBJ1-1; D may be TRBD1 (5 bases). Between the trimmed V and J ends, which lost 5 bases and 1 base, there was a span of 14 bases. The CDR3 is 15 amino acids. Germline CDR1 is SGHDN and CDR2 is FVKESK. As DNA, the CDR3 is TGTGCCAGCAGCAAGGGATGGGGGGGGAACACTGAAGCTTTCTTT. This encodes CASSKGWGGNTEAFF. Based on the CDR3 plus reference TRBV14 and TRBJ1-1, the full variable domain is EAGVTQFPSHSVIEKGQTVTLRCDPISGHDNLYWYRRVMGKEIKFLLHFVKESKQDESGMPNNRFLAERTGGTYSTLKVQPAELEDSGVYFCASSKGWGGNTEAFFGQGTRLTVV.

The rearrangement uses TRBV6-1 and TRBJ2-5; 15 nucleotides line up with TRBD2. The germline V gene has CDR1 MNHNS and CDR2 SASEGT. CDR3 length: 18 amino acids. V dropped 8 bases and J dropped 1; count of bases not matched to a gene: 11. The CDR3 DNA reads TGTGCCAGCGCCCTGGGACTAGCGGGGGGACCATTCCAAGAGACCCAGTACTTC. It yields the protein CASALGLAGGPFQETQYF.

This clonotype was seen repeatedly, ten times or more. DNA for the CDR3: TGCAGCGGGACACGAGGTCAGCCCCAGCATTTT. Protein product: CSGTRGQPQHF. This chain joins TRBV29-1 and TRBJ1-5, with TRBD1 as a possible D gene (5 bases). Trimming cost V 7 bases and J 6 bases, with 10 bases left between them. Germline lookup yields CDR1 SQVTM and CDR2 ANQGSEA. The CDR3 length is 11 residues.

This chain joins TRBV3-1 and TRBJ2-2; TRBD1 might be the D (5 bases). V lost 4 bases and J lost 7, with 13 bases in between. The CDR3 has 14 amino acids. CDR1 is LGHDT and CDR2 is YNNKEL in the germline V gene (reference sequence). As DNA, the CDR3 is TGTGCCAGCAGCCCCAGGGTACCGGGCGGGGAGCTGTTTTTT. Its translation is CASSPRVPGGELFF.

V usage is TRBV2 and J usage is TRBJ1-1, with TRBD1 matching 8 bases. The V gene end was trimmed by 8 bases and the J gene end by 7 bases; junction bases not matched to a gene: 6. This CDR3 spans 12 amino acids. In germline, CDR1 is SNHLY, CDR2 FYNNEI. The CDR3 coding sequence is TGTGCCAGCGGGGCCGGGACAGGTGAAGCTTTCTTT. Its translation: CASGAGTGEAFF.

This clonotype was observed a few times. The chain is built from TRBV9 and TRBJ1-5; D might be TRBD1 (6 bases). Germline CDR1 is SGDLS and CDR2 is YYNGEE. Deletions cut 5 bases from V and 5 bases from J, with 11 bases between. The CDR3 has 13 residues. CDR3 region: CASSTGSYQPQHF. CDR3 nucleotide sequence: TGTGCCAGCAGTACAGGGAGTTATCAGCCCCAGCATTTT.

As concerns this clonotype: This may be a read error, as it is one base from a much larger clone. The chain has TRBV7-2 and TRBJ1-5; D is possibly TRBD1 (5 bases). This CDR3 is built from 15 residues. Germline V CDR1 and CDR2: SGHTA, FQGNSA. The CDR3 coding sequence is TGTGCCAGCAGTCAGAACAGGAGCCCCAATCAGCCCAAGCATTTT. As protein: CASSQNRSPNQPKHF.

This clonotype was detected ten times or more. CDR3 region: CASSVDRMNTEAFF. CDR3 coding DNA: TGCGCCAGCAGCGTGGACAGGATGAACACTGAAGCTTTCTTT. The chain joins TRBV5-1 to TRBJ1-1, with TRBD1 matching over 7 bases. The CDR3 covers 14 residues. Germline V gives CDR1 SGHRS, CDR2 YFSETQ. J gave up 0 bases and V 4 bases, and 3 bases lay outside the gene matches.

A few counts support this clonotype. This rearrangement joins TRBV2 to TRBJ2-5; no definite D call. This CDR3 spans 13 amino acids. The germline V gene encodes CDR1 SNHLY and CDR2 FYNNEI. V lost 2 bases and J 1 base, leaving 5 bases between the germline ends. CDR3 bases: TGTGCCAGCAGTGAATCTGGCCAAGAGACCCAGTACTTC. Translated: CASSESGQETQYF. Based on the CDR3 plus reference TRBV2 and TRBJ2-5, the full variable domain is EPEVTQTPSHQVTQMGQEVILRCVPISNHLYFYWYRQILGQKVEFLVSFYNNEISEKSEIFDDQFSVERPDGSNFTLKIRSTKLEDSAMYFCASSESGQETQYFGPGTRLLVL.

The chain carries TRBV18 and TRBJ1-5, with D tentatively TRBD1 (5 bases). This CDR3 is 13 amino acids long. The germline CDR1 and CDR2 sequences are KGHSH and LQKENI. V dropped 3 bases and J dropped 5 bases, with 8 bases sitting between them. Here the CDR3 DNA reads TGTGCCAGCTCACCCCTGACAGATCAGCCCCAGCATTTT. Protein sequence: CASSPLTDQPQHF.

The gene calls are TRBV19 and TRBJ2-2; maybe TRBD2 (5 bases). Deletions cut 2 bases from V and 0 bases from J, with 7 bases between. CDR3 length equals 15 residues. Germline CDR1 LNHDA, CDR2 SQIVND (reference sequence). This chain's CDR3 is CASSISSANTGELFF. The CDR3 bases are TGTGCCAGTAGTATAAGTAGCGCGAACACCGGGGAGCTGTTTTTT.

This clonotype has ten or more counts. The rearrangement joins TRBV20-1 to TRBJ1-2, with D unresolved. V shed 2 bases and J shed 4 bases, with 8 bases lying between them. In germline, CDR1 is DFQATT, CDR2 SNEGSKA (reference sequence). The CDR3 has 12 residues. CDR3: CSARSGSYGYTF. In nucleotides, the CDR3 is TGCAGTGCTAGAAGCGGGTCCTATGGCTACACCTTC.

This clonotype was seen a few times. V usage is TRBV3-1 and J usage is TRBJ2-2; no clear D gene. Trimming stripped 0 bases from V and 5 bases from J, with 1 base between. This CDR3 spans 12 amino acids. Per germline, CDR1 LGHDT and CDR2 YNNKEL (reference sequence). CDR3 in DNA: TGTGCCAGCAGCCAAGAAACCGGGGAGCTGTTTTTT. It is translated as CASSQETGELFF. The full variable domain, its missing parts supplied by reference TRBV3-1 and TRBJ2-2, is DTAVSQTPKYLVTQMGNDKSIKCEQNLGHDTMYWYKQDSKKFLKIMFSYNNKELIINETVPNRFSPKSPDKAHLNLHINSLELGDSAVYFCASSQETGELFFGEGSRLTVL.

This chain links TRBV24-1 with TRBJ1-2; tentatively, D is TRBD1 (5 bases). The V end was cut by 3 bases, the J end by 4 bases, with 17 bases between. The CDR3 spans 16 residues. Germline CDR1 is KGHDR and CDR2 is SFDVKD. CDR3 loop: CATSDGDQGGGYGYTF. CDR3 DNA: TGTGCCACCAGTGATGGGGACCAGGGAGGCGGCTATGGCTACACCTTC.

In its sample, this clonotype was seen many times. This CDR3 is CSAMDSPGILNTEAFF. CDR3 in DNA: TGCAGTGCCATGGACAGCCCAGGGATTTTGAACACTGAAGCTTTCTTT. V usage is TRBV20-1 and J usage is TRBJ1-1; D is perhaps TRBD1 (6 bases). The CDR3 sequence is 16 residues long. Per germline, CDR1 DFQATT and CDR2 SNEGSKA (reference sequence). The V end was cut by 6 bases, the J end by 0 bases, with 20 bases between.

This clonotype was found many times. V is TRBV20-1 and J is TRBJ1-1; D unresolved. Per the germline V gene, CDR1 is DFQATT and CDR2 is SNEGSKA (reference sequence). V was cut by 6 bases and J by 4 bases, with 15 bases left in between. CDR3 size: 13 residues. Here the CDR3 DNA reads TGCAGTGCCGGTACAGCATCGGGCACTGAAGCTTTCTTT. As protein: CSAGTASGTEAFF.

This clonotype was seen at least ten times. The chain employs TRBV6-1 and TRBJ2-3; no definite D call. The V gene lost 0 bases and the J gene lost 2 bases, with 9 bases spanning the gap. The CDR3 spans 15 residues. Per the germline V gene, CDR1 is MNHNS and CDR2 is SASEGT. The CDR3 DNA follows: TGTGCCAGCAGTGAAGCCGCAGGCACCACAGATACGCAGTATTTT. This sequence encodes CASSEAAGTTDTQYF.

This clonotype was observed many times. The chain carries TRBV5-1 and TRBJ2-7, with 8 nucleotides matching TRBD1. The CDR3 totals 14 residues. Germline CDR1 reads SGHRS; CDR2 reads YFSETQ. The trim removed 3 bases at V and 6 bases at J, leaving 8 bases unmatched. The CDR3 DNA is TGCGCCAGCAGCTCGTGGACAGGGAGTCGCGAGCAGTACTTC. Translated, it gives CASSSWTGSREQYF.

This clonotype has more than one count but fewer than ten. V usage is TRBV6-2 or TRBV6-3 and J usage is TRBJ1-1; a possible D gene is TRBD1 (6 bases). Germline values: CDR1 MNHEY, CDR2 SVGEGT. The CDR3 totals 13 residues. V lost 7 bases and J lost 4, with 13 bases in between. The CDR3 DNA reads TGTGCCAGCACCCCTGGACAGTTCACTGAAGCTTTCTTT. Translated: CASTPGQFTEAFF.

The rearrangement joins TRBV20-1 to TRBJ2-2, with 8 bases fitting TRBD2. This CDR3 has 13 amino acids. The J segment lost 5 bases and the V segment lost 3 bases, leaving 2 bases of the junction unmatched. CDR1 is DFQATT and CDR2 is SNEGSKA in the germline V gene (reference sequence). The CDR3 loop is CSASSGETGELFF. The DNA of the CDR3 is TGCAGTGCTAGTAGCGGGGAAACCGGGGAGCTGTTTTTT.

This clonotype has a count of ten or more. The chain employs TRBV27 and TRBJ1-5; possible D gene TRBD1, 5 bases. V dropped 6 bases and J dropped 6 bases, with 15 bases sitting between them. CDR1 MNHEY and CDR2 SMNVEV come from the germline V gene (reference sequence). This CDR3 has 14 residues. DNA of the CDR3: TGTGCCAGCAGCCCCGGGGCTGTGGGTCAGCCCCAGCATTTT. This sequence encodes CASSPGAVGQPQHF.

This clonotype has a count of ten or more. The V gene is TRBV12-3 or TRBV12-4, the J gene TRBJ2-6, with D possibly being TRBD1 or TRBD2 (5 bases each). V lost 5 bases and J 3 bases, leaving 11 bases between the germline ends. The CDR3 runs 15 residues. Written as DNA, the CDR3 is TGTGCCAGCAGTGGACCAGGGAGTGGGGCCAACGTCCTGACTTTC. Residues: CASSGPGSGANVLTF.